This passage covers 28 T cell receptor beta chains from one sample sequenced in a study of blood T cell repertoires in COVID-19. Assay: immunoSEQ multiplex PCR; the TCRdb copy retains only in-frame clones and omits some. This sample has about 270,000 clones, with 85% to 90% found just once. Sequencing was done on a sample of PBMCs or T cells enriched from blood (not recorded which). Receptor source: a woman aged 25-40 years with acute COVID-19.

Remarks on this clone: The same CDR3 is also encoded by other DNA sequences in this sample. V gene TRBV19 combines with J gene TRBJ2-1; 13 bases agree with TRBD2. The CDR3 sequence is 15 residues long. V was clipped by 6 bases and J by 7 bases; unmatched bases: 6. Per germline, CDR1 LNHDA and CDR2 SQIVND (reference sequence). The CDR3 DNA is TGTGCCAGTAGCATACTAGCGGGAGGGCCTAATGAGCAGTTCTTC. As protein: CASSILAGGPNEQFF. Drawing the rest from reference TRBV19 and TRBJ2-1, the complete variable domain is DGGITQSPKYLFRKEGQNVTLSCEQNLNHDAMYWYRQDPGQGLRLIYYSQIVNDFQKGDIAEGYSVSREKKESFPLTVTSAQKNPTAFYLCASSILAGGPNEQFFGPGTRLTVL.

The chain recombines TRBV5-4 with TRBJ1-1, with TRBD1 matching 7 bases. CDR3 size: 15 residues. Losses at the gene ends were 2 bases for V and 1 base for J; bases not matched to a gene: 5. Germline lookup yields CDR1 SGHNT and CDR2 YYREEE (reference sequence). Here the CDR3 reads CASSLTGDGNTEAFF. The DNA of the CDR3 is TGTGCCAGCAGCTTAACAGGGGACGGGAACACTGAAGCTTTCTTT.

The V and J genes are TRBV27 and TRBJ1-1; D possibly corresponds to TRBD1 (5 bases). Germline-derived CDR1 and CDR2 are MNHEY and SMNVEV (reference sequence). V was trimmed by 3 bases and J by 2 bases, leaving 13 bases between them. The CDR3 is made up of 15 amino acids. CDR3 DNA: TGTGCCAGCAGTTTGGGGGGGGTCAGAAACACTGAAGCTTTCTTT. It is translated as CASSLGGVRNTEAFF.

This clone was seen only a few times. V gene TRBV6-2 or TRBV6-3 combines with J gene TRBJ2-7; perhaps TRBD1 as D (6 bases). The CDR3 extends over 14 amino acids. Germline lookup yields CDR1 MNHEY and CDR2 SVGEGT. V was pared by 7 bases and J by 1 base, with 14 bases between. The CDR3 nucleotides are TGTGCCAGCATCCCGACAGGTCCTTCCTACGAGCAGTACTTC. Protein: CASIPTGPSYEQYF.

The genes are TRBV18 and TRBJ1-5; D possibly corresponds to TRBD1 (5 bases). Trimming took 1 base from V and 2 from J, leaving 9 bases between them. Per the germline V gene, CDR1 is KGHSH and CDR2 is LQKENI. The CDR3 contains 15 residues. The CDR3 reads CASSPQRGGNQPQHF. For the CDR3, the DNA is TGTGCCAGCTCACCACAGCGGGGCGGCAATCAGCCCCAGCATTTT. Based on the CDR3 plus reference TRBV18 and TRBJ1-5, the full variable domain is NAGVMQNPRHLVRRRGQEARLRCSPMKGHSHVYWYRQLPEEGLKFMVYLQKENIIDESGMPKERFSAEFPKEGPSILRIQQVVRGDSAAYFCASSPQRGGNQPQHFGDGTRLSIL.

This chain links TRBV30 with TRBJ1-2; 8 nucleotides match TRBD1. Losses at the gene ends were 5 bases for V and 3 bases for J; bases not matched to a gene: 8. The CDR3 loop spans 14 amino acids. Per the germline V gene, CDR1 is GTSNPN and CDR2 is SVGIG (reference sequence). The CDR3: CAWDRGQYYYGYTF. The CDR3 nucleotides are TGTGCCTGGGACAGGGGTCAATATTACTATGGCTACACCTTC. The full variable domain, with the rest looked up from reference TRBV30 and TRBJ1-2, is SQTIHQWPATLVQPVGSPLSLECTVEGTSNPNLYWYRQAAGRGLQLLFYSVGIGQISSEVPQNLSASRPQDRQFILSSKKLLLSDSGFYLCAWDRGQYYYGYTFGSGTRLTVV.

J is TRBJ2-1 and V is TRBV5-4; TRBD2 matches at 7 bases. The CDR3 extends over 15 amino acids. V was pared by 2 bases and J by 8 bases, with 10 bases of the junction left unmatched. Germline assignment: CDR1 SGHNT and CDR2 YYREEE (reference sequence). CDR3 DNA: TGTGCCAGCAGCTTAATTACCACTAGCGCCGATGAGCAGTTCTTC. The encoded protein is CASSLITTSADEQFF. The entire variable domain, with the rest obtained from reference TRBV5-4 and TRBJ2-1, is as follows: ETGVTQSPTHLIKTRGQQVTLRCSSQSGHNTVSWYQQALGQGPQFIFQYYREEENGRGNFPPRFSGLQFPNYSSELNVNALELDDSALYLCASSLITTSADEQFFGPGTRLTVL.

The chain joins TRBV27 to TRBJ2-7; D gene ambiguous. This CDR3 spans 14 amino acids. Trimming cost V 5 bases and J 6 bases, with 17 bases left between them. In germline, CDR1 is MNHEY, CDR2 SMNVEV (reference sequence). The CDR3 coding sequence is TGTGCCAGCAGTCTCCTGAGTCCGATTGGCGAGCAGTACTTC. Translation: CASSLLSPIGEQYF.

The chain recombines TRBV3-1 (or the pseudogene TRBV3-2) with TRBJ2-2, with 10 positions matching TRBD1. The CDR3 consists of 15 residues. V lost 5 bases to trimming and J lost 6 bases; unmatched junction nucleotides: 6. Germline CDR1 and CDR2: LGHDT and YNNKEL (reference sequence). CDR3 nucleotide sequence: TGTGCCAGCAGCTGGACAGGGGGTTTGGCCGGGGAGCTGTTTTTT. Amino acid sequence: CASSWTGGLAGELFF.

The chain combines TRBV30 with TRBJ2-4; D not resolved. V dropped 4 bases and J dropped 0 bases, with 7 bases sitting between them. The CDR3 runs to 13 residues. Germline V gives CDR1 GTSNPN, CDR2 SVGIG (reference sequence). CDR3 sequence: CAWTVLAKNIQYF. CDR3 DNA: TGTGCCTGGACGGTATTAGCCAAAAACATTCAGTACTTC. Based on the CDR3 plus reference TRBV30 and TRBJ2-4, the full variable domain is SQTIHQWPATLVQPVGSPLSLECTVEGTSNPNLYWYRQAAGRGLQLLFYSVGIGQISSEVPQNLSASRPQDRQFILSSKKLLLSDSGFYLCAWTVLAKNIQYFGAGTRLSVL.

This clone was counted once. This rearrangement joins TRBV7-3 to TRBJ1-1; D perhaps matches TRBD1 (5 bases). CDR3 length: 14 residues. Germline loops: CDR1 SGHTA, CDR2 FQGTGA. The V end was cut by 3 bases, the J end by 3 bases, with 11 bases between. The CDR3 DNA sequence: TGTGCCAGCAGCTTGGGGGGTGCGGACACTGAAGCTTTCTTT. This gives the protein CASSLGGADTEAFF.

DNA for the CDR3: TGTGCCAGTGGAGATGGGACAAAGACCGTCGGGAATGAGCAGTTCTTC. Its protein is CASGDGTKTVGNEQFF. The chain employs TRBV19 and TRBJ2-1, with a tentative D call TRBD1 (6 bases). V lost 8 bases, J lost 7 bases, and 24 bases lay in between. The CDR3 contains 16 residues. CDR1 is LNHDA, CDR2 SQIVND, per germline (reference sequence).

The CDR3 reads CASSPRGTNTGELFF. The CDR3 DNA is TGCGCCAGCAGCCCCCGGGGGACGAACACCGGGGAGCTGTTTTTT. V gene TRBV5-1 combines with J gene TRBJ2-2; possible D gene TRBD2, 6 bases. The V gene's germline CDR1 is SGHRS and CDR2 YFSETQ. This CDR3 contains 15 residues. The ends were cut back, 4 bases at V and 0 bases at J, with 10 bases in the middle.

This clone was detected only once. V is TRBV10-2 and J is TRBJ2-1, with 7 bases fitting TRBD1. The germline V gene encodes CDR1 WSHSY and CDR2 SAAADI. Trimming at V came to 3 bases and at J to 9 bases, leaving 11 bases not matched to a gene. This CDR3 comprises 15 residues. This chain's CDR3 is CASSELNRGLAEQFF. CDR3 in DNA: TGCGCCAGCAGTGAACTTAACAGGGGTTTGGCTGAGCAGTTCTTC.

The chain combines TRBV5-6 with TRBJ1-5, with D possibly TRBD1 on 5 matching bases. Germline lookup yields CDR1 SGHDT and CDR2 YYEEEE. The V end was cut by 4 bases, the J end by 1 base, with 15 bases between. The CDR3 loop spans 16 amino acids. CDR3 amino acids: CASSPSGWASNQPQHF. In DNA form, the CDR3 reads TGTGCCAGCAGCCCTTCAGGGTGGGCGAGCAATCAGCCCCAGCATTTT.

The chain couples TRBV27 to TRBJ2-3, with 8 bases lining up with TRBD2. The CDR3 covers 15 residues. Unmatched junction bases numbered 11, after V lost 4 bases and J lost 8 bases. Germline V CDR1 and CDR2: MNHEY, SMNVEV (reference sequence). Here the CDR3 DNA reads TGTGCCAGCAGTTCCTTAGGAGCGGGAGACGGTACGCAGTATTTT. Protein: CASSSLGAGDGTQYF.

The chain joins TRBV11-2 to TRBJ1-6, with a weak D call TRBD1 (5 bases). The CDR3 sequence is 15 residues long. Per germline, CDR1 SGHAT and CDR2 FQNNGV. With 1 base removed from V and 8 bases from J, the gap between germline ends came to 12 bases. The CDR3 reads CASSLGRQGDSPLHF. CDR3 sequence (DNA): TGTGCCAGCAGCTTAGGACGGCAGGGCGATTCACCCCTCCACTTT.

J is TRBJ1-1 and V is TRBV28, with TRBD1 as a possible D gene (5 bases). The CDR3 consists of 13 residues. V lost 7 bases to trimming and J lost 3 bases, with 12 bases between them. Germline V CDR1 and CDR2: MDHEN, SYDVKM. The CDR3 DNA sequence: TGTGCCAGCATCTCGGACACGTACACTGAAGCTTTCTTT. As protein: CASISDTYTEAFF.

V gene TRBV19 combines with J gene TRBJ2-1; the D gene is possibly TRBD2 (5 bases). Germline V gene lookup returns CDR1 LNHDA and CDR2 SQIVND (reference sequence). CDR3 length: 13 residues. Deletions cut 1 base from V and 8 bases from J, with 9 bases between. In DNA, the CDR3 is TGTGCCAGTAGTATAGGAGGGTTCGATGAGCAGTTCTTC. Translated, it gives CASSIGGFDEQFF.

This rearrangement joins TRBV27 to TRBJ2-5, with 9 bases identical to TRBD2. Unmatched junction bases numbered 6, after V lost 2 bases and J lost 5 bases. The V gene's germline CDR1 is MNHEY and CDR2 SMNVEV (reference sequence). The CDR3 totals 15 residues. CDR3 protein: CASSLVSRGGETQYF. DNA for the CDR3: TGTGCCAGCAGTTTAGTTTCGCGGGGGGGTGAGACCCAGTACTTC.

The chain's CDR3 is CASSIWTGDVQPQHF. The CDR3 nucleotides read TGTGCCAGTAGTATCTGGACAGGGGATGTCCAGCCCCAGCATTTT. V gene TRBV19 combines with J gene TRBJ1-5; 9 bases align to TRBD1. J was trimmed by 7 bases and V by 3 bases; bases with no gene match: 7. CDR3 size: 15 residues. From germline, CDR1 is LNHDA and CDR2 SQIVND (reference sequence).

The chain is built from TRBV13 and TRBJ2-3; 10 positions match TRBD2. This CDR3 comprises 16 residues. The germline CDR1 and CDR2 sequences are PRHDT and FYEKMQ (reference sequence). Unmatched junction bases numbered 7, after V lost 1 base and J lost 6 bases. The CDR3 DNA reads as TGTGCCAGCAGCTTAGAATTCCTAGCGGGAGAGGATACGCAGTATTTT. Encoded protein: CASSLEFLAGEDTQYF.

This chain links TRBV3-1 (or the pseudogene TRBV3-2) with TRBJ2-7; D remains unclear. The ends were cut back, 3 bases at V and 6 bases at J, with 9 bases in the middle. From germline, CDR1 is LGHDT and CDR2 YNNKEL (reference sequence). There are 12 residues in the CDR3. CDR3 coding DNA: TGTGCCAGCAGCCACCCGGGTGCCGAGCAGTACTTC. This gives the protein CASSHPGAEQYF.

The gene calls are TRBV21-1 and TRBJ2-7; the DNA was not used to check the table's D call, TRBD2. TRBV21-1 is a recognized pseudogene. This CDR3 contains 16 residues. The CDR3 DNA sequence: TGTGCCAGCAGCAAAGCCCGAGGGAAGTTTAGAAGCGAGCAGTACTTC. It specifies CASSKARGKFRSEQYF.

V and J are TRBV4-1 and TRBJ2-1; 13 nucleotides align to TRBD2. J was trimmed by 9 bases and V by 5 bases; bases with no gene match: 16. This CDR3 spans 18 amino acids. CDR1 is MGHRA, CDR2 YSYEKL, per germline. CDR3 bases: TGCGCCAGCAGCGCCTGGACTAGCGGGAGCAGTATTCTCAGTGAGCAGTTCTTC. This gives the protein CASSAWTSGSSILSEQFF.

This sequence joins TRBV14 and TRBJ2-4, with 10 bases fitting TRBD1. This CDR3 contains 14 residues. The V gene end was trimmed by 4 bases and the J gene end by 15 bases; junction bases not matched to a gene: 12. In germline, CDR1 is SGHDN, CDR2 FVKESK. CDR3 coding DNA: TGTGCCAGCAGCCCTCAAATGGGGACAGGGGACCTGTACTTC. It codes for CASSPQMGTGDLYF. Looking up the rest from reference TRBV14 and TRBJ2-4 gives the full variable domain: EAGVTQFPSHSVIEKGQTVTLRCDPISGHDNLYWYRRVMGKEIKFLLHFVKESKQDESGMPNNRFLAERTGGTYSTLKVQPAELEDSGVYFCASSPQMGTGDLYFGAGTRLSVL.

As to this clone: The same CDR3 also results from other DNA sequences found in this sample. V usage is TRBV27 and J usage is TRBJ1-1; D is unresolved. CDR1 MNHEY and CDR2 SMNVEV come from the germline V gene (reference sequence). The V end lost 5 bases, the J end lost 0 bases, and 7 bases lay between the germline ends. The CDR3 covers 13 residues. CDR3 sequence reads: CASSLTVNTEAFF. Written as DNA, the CDR3 is TGTGCCAGCAGTCTAACGGTGAACACTGAAGCTTTCTTT.

This clone turned up a few times. This rearrangement joins TRBV19 to TRBJ1-4, with 7 bases identical to TRBD1. This CDR3 has 17 residues. Per the germline V gene, CDR1 is LNHDA and CDR2 is SQIVND (reference sequence). The junction had 16 bases not matched to a gene; V was cut back by 4 bases and J by 8 bases. CDR3 in amino acids: CASSRLQLTGRNEKLFF. The CDR3 DNA sequence: TGTGCCAGTAGTAGACTACAATTGACAGGGCGGAACGAAAAACTGTTTTTT.